This T cell receptor beta chain was found in a study of identical twins. Regarding the study as a whole: For out-of-frame alpha sequences shared by twins, low generation probability was in excess. In beta out-of-frame sequences, the excess sharing between twins was weaker.

TCRdb reanalysed the 5' RACE reads using MiXCR and keeps one entry per CDR3 protein. The repertoire has approximately 490,000 distinct CDR3 sequences, approximately 20% of them found once; the top ten carry approximately 0.52%. This clonotype was seen only a few times. Its specificity is not known. Everyone who gave samples was a healthy Caucasian. CDR1 and CDR2 from the germline V gene are MGHDK and SYGVNS. The length of the CDR3 is 14 residues. Trimming left V 4 bases short and J 3 bases short, with 11 bases between. These data were also reused for a study on yellow fever vaccine responses in identical twins. That work states: A vaccine T cell response that seemed partly convergent and partly personalized was reported in twins.

This sequence originates from a woman between 18 and 29 years old in good health. Sequenced material: CD4+ T cells sorted from blood. The J gene is TRBJ2-3, the V gene TRBV25-1; a possible D gene is TRBD2 (5 bases). The CDR3 here is CASSVWTQTDTQYF. The CDR3 nucleotides are TGTGCCAGCAGTGTTTGGACTCAGACAGATACGCAGTATTTT.